Listed below are T cell receptor beta chains from one sample, sequenced in a study of shared clonotypes between healthy human individuals. The protocol was immunoSEQ multiplex PCR, while the TCRdb copy is restricted to in-frame clones and leaves out a portion. In the table there are approximately 840,000 clones, roughly 96% of which are singletons. Material for sequencing was naive CD8+ T cells sorted from blood. The receptors derive from a man aged 25 to 45 in good health. The conserved cysteine and the conserved F or W are not part of the CDR3 here. The order of the fields is V gene, clone size, J gene, CDR3 length, CDR3 protein. Only some rows state a clone size, as once, few, many or a class for expanded clones.

V gene: TRBV5-6; clone size: NA; J gene: TRBJ2-5; CDR3 length: 11; CDR3 protein: ASSLRAGETQY
V gene: TRBV28; clone size: NA; J gene: TRBJ1-1; CDR3 length: 13; CDR3 protein: ASGPGRGGMAEAF
V gene: TRBV10-1; clone size: NA; J gene: TRBJ2-2; CDR3 length: 11; CDR3 protein: ASSGQGAGELF
V gene: TRBV5-6; clone size: NA; J gene: TRBJ1-4; CDR3 length: 15; CDR3 protein: ASSLVGTGLSNEKLF
V gene: TRBV7-9; clone size: NA; J gene: TRBJ1-4; CDR3 length: 13; CDR3 protein: ASSLGQGVGEKLF
V gene: TRBV27; clone size: NA; J gene: TRBJ1-4; CDR3 length: 13; CDR3 protein: ASSPFAATNEKLF
V gene: TRBV7-9; clone size: NA; J gene: TRBJ1-1; CDR3 length: 14; CDR3 protein: ASSSPLRTPNTEAF
V gene: TRBV7-9; clone size: NA; J gene: TRBJ2-1; CDR3 length: 16; CDR3 protein: ASSLGAMGLAGFNEQF
V gene: TRBV29-1; clone size: NA; J gene: TRBJ2-1; CDR3 length: 8; CDR3 protein: SVERVEQF
V gene: TRBV28; clone size: NA; J gene: TRBJ1-2; CDR3 length: 15; CDR3 protein: ASSFGIRDASNYGYT
V gene: TRBV27; clone size: NA; J gene: TRBJ2-7; CDR3 length: 12; CDR3 protein: ASSPGLAVYEQY
V gene: TRBV7-9; clone size: NA; J gene: TRBJ2-1; CDR3 length: 13; CDR3 protein: ASSLTTSGANEQF
V gene: TRBV29-1; clone size: once; J gene: TRBJ2-7; CDR3 length: 14; CDR3 protein: SVEFPYSGRALEQY
V gene: TRBV6-1; clone size: NA; J gene: TRBJ2-3; CDR3 length: 12; CDR3 protein: ASSLKREKDTQY
V gene: TRBV9; clone size: NA; J gene: TRBJ2-1; CDR3 length: 12; CDR3 protein: ASSTEQGYNEQF
V gene: TRBV7-8; clone size: NA; J gene: TRBJ2-2; CDR3 length: 14; CDR3 protein: ASRSTGTAPTGELF
V gene: TRBV6-5; clone size: NA; J gene: TRBJ2-5; CDR3 length: 13; CDR3 protein: ASSYSGLGVETQY
V gene: TRBV4-3; clone size: NA; J gene: TRBJ2-7; CDR3 length: 13; CDR3 protein: ASSQGSSGSLKQY
V gene: TRBV13; clone size: NA; J gene: TRBJ1-5; CDR3 length: 12; CDR3 protein: ASSAGGIDQPQH
V gene: TRBV5-4; clone size: NA; J gene: TRBJ2-1; CDR3 length: 10; CDR3 protein: ASSWGTNEQF
V gene: TRBV18; clone size: NA; J gene: TRBJ2-7; CDR3 length: 12; CDR3 protein: ASSPPQRPYEQY
V gene: TRBV7-6; clone size: NA; J gene: TRBJ2-6; CDR3 length: 16; CDR3 protein: ASSGGHRGRSGANVLT
V gene: TRBV27; clone size: NA; J gene: TRBJ2-1; CDR3 length: 11; CDR3 protein: ASSYSGANEQF
V gene: TRBV5-1; clone size: NA; J gene: TRBJ1-2; CDR3 length: 14; CDR3 protein: ASSLSSGGEDYGYT
V gene: TRBV5-5; clone size: NA; J gene: TRBJ2-1; CDR3 length: 13; CDR3 protein: ASSQSGFEGNEQF
V gene: TRBV11-2; clone size: NA; J gene: TRBJ1-2; CDR3 length: 11; CDR3 protein: ASSLGGNYGYT
V gene: TRBV6-1; clone size: NA; J gene: TRBJ2-5; CDR3 length: 16; CDR3 protein: ASSESRWGLAGAKTQY
V gene: TRBV4-1; clone size: NA; J gene: TRBJ2-6; CDR3 length: 14; CDR3 protein: ASSQEDRAGANVLT
V gene: TRBV7-9; clone size: NA; J gene: TRBJ1-5; CDR3 length: 12; CDR3 protein: ASSRTGSNQPQH
V gene: TRBV6-5; clone size: NA; J gene: TRBJ2-1; CDR3 length: 12; CDR3 protein: ASSYVGTYNEQF
V gene: TRBV19; clone size: NA; J gene: TRBJ1-5; CDR3 length: 11; CDR3 protein: ASSIRQGEPQH
V gene: TRBV11-2; clone size: NA; J gene: TRBJ2-1; CDR3 length: 16; CDR3 protein: ASSLDWWSPDSYNEQF
V gene: TRBV15; clone size: NA; J gene: TRBJ2-3; CDR3 length: 14; CDR3 protein: ATSNSGTGGTDTQY
V gene: TRBV4-3; clone size: once; J gene: TRBJ2-7; CDR3 length: 12; CDR3 protein: ASSPSGGSYEQY
V gene: TRBV5-6; clone size: NA; J gene: TRBJ2-3; CDR3 length: 11; CDR3 protein: ASSPGQIEAQY
V gene: TRBV4-1; clone size: once; J gene: TRBJ2-2; CDR3 length: 16; CDR3 protein: ASSQEQSGSVDTGELF
V gene: TRBV6-5; clone size: NA; J gene: TRBJ2-5; CDR3 length: 11; CDR3 protein: ASTEGTSGGEY
V gene: TRBV7-8; clone size: NA; J gene: TRBJ2-1; CDR3 length: 9; CDR3 protein: ASDSGNEQF
V gene: TRBV13; clone size: NA; J gene: TRBJ2-1; CDR3 length: 15; CDR3 protein: ASSPSSASGVQAEQF
V gene: TRBV15; clone size: NA; J gene: TRBJ2-1; CDR3 length: 11; CDR3 protein: ATSMGPGNEQF
V gene: TRBV5-4; clone size: NA; J gene: TRBJ1-2; CDR3 length: 11; CDR3 protein: ASSGTGKNGYT
V gene: TRBV7-9; clone size: NA; J gene: TRBJ2-7; CDR3 length: 13; CDR3 protein: ASSSGTSGTYEQY
V gene: TRBV28; clone size: NA; J gene: TRBJ2-1; CDR3 length: 14; CDR3 protein: ASSPWTSGGYNEQF
V gene: TRBV7-9; clone size: NA; J gene: TRBJ2-1; CDR3 length: 10; CDR3 protein: ASGDSTNEQF
V gene: TRBV18; clone size: NA; J gene: TRBJ2-2; CDR3 length: 18; CDR3 protein: ASSPGGTVAWTINTGELF
V gene: TRBV28; clone size: NA; J gene: TRBJ2-2; CDR3 length: 16; CDR3 protein: ASSFHRTYLANTGELF
V gene: TRBV2; clone size: NA; J gene: TRBJ1-4; CDR3 length: 11; CDR3 protein: ASRAATGEKLF
V gene: TRBV18; clone size: NA; J gene: TRBJ2-7; CDR3 length: 13; CDR3 protein: ASSPGTSGIYEQY
V gene: TRBV11-2; clone size: NA; J gene: TRBJ2-7; CDR3 length: 16; CDR3 protein: ASSLAQIGGTSGSKQY
V gene: TRBV28; clone size: NA; J gene: TRBJ2-3; CDR3 length: 15; CDR3 protein: ASRHLRTSGRIDTQY